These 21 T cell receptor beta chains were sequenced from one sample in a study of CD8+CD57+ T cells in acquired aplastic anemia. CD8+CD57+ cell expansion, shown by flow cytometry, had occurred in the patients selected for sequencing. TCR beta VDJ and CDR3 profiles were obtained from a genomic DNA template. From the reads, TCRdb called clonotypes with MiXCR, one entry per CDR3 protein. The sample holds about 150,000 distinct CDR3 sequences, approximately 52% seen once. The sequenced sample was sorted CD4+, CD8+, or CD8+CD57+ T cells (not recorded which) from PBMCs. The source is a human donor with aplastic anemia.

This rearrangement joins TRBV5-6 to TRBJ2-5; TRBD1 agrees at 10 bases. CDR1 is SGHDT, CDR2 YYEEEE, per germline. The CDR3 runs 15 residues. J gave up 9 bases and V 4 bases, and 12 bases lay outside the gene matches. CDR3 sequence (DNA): TGTGCCAGCAGCCAGGGGACAGGGGAGAATCAGCCCCAGTACTTC. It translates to CASSQGTGENQPQYF.

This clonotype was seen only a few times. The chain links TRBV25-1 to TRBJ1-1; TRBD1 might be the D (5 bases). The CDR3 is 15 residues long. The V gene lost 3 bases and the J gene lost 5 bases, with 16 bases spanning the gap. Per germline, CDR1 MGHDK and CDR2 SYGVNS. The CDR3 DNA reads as TGTGCCAGCAGTGACATCACTCAACGGGGGACTGAAGCTTTCTTT. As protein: CASSDITQRGTEAFF.

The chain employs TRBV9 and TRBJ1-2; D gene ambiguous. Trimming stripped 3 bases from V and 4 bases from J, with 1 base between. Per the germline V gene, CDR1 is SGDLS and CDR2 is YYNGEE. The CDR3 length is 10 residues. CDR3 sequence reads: CASSAYGYTF. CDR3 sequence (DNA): TGTGCCAGCAGCGCCTATGGCTACACCTTC. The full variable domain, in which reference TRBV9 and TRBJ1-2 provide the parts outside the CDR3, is DSGVTQTPKHLITATGQRVTLRCSPRSGDLSVYWYQQSLDQGLQFLIQYYNGEERAKGNILERFSAQQFPDLHSELNLSSLELGDSALYFCASSAYGYTFGSGTRLTVV.

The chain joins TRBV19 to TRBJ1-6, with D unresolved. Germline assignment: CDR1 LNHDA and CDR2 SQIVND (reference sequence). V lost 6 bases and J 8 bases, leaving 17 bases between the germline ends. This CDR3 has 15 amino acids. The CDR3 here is CASRTGGRVDSPLHF. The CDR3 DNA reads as TGTGCCAGTAGGACGGGAGGAAGGGTTGATTCACCCCTCCACTTT.

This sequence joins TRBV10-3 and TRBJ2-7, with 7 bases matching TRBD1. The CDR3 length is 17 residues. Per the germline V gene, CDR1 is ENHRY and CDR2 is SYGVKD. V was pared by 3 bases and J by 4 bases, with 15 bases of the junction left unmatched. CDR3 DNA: TGTGCCATCAGTGACCGGACAGGCGAAGCTCGAGGGTACGAGCAGTACTTC. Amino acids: CAISDRTGEARGYEQYF.

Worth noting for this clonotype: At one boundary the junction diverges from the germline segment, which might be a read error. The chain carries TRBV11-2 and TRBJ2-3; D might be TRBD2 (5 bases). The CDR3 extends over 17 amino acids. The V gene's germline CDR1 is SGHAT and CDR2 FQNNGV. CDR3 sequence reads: CASSLFEGLSSTDTQYF. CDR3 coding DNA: TGTGCCAGCAGCTTATTTGAGGGCTTATCTAGCACAGATACGCAGTACTTT.

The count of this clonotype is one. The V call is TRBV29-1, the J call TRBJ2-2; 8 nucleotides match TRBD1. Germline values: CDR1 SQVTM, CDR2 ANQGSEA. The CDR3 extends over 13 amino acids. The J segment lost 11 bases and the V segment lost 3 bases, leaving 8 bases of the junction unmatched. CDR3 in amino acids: CSVDSGGGDELFF. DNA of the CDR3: TGCAGCGTTGACTCAGGGGGCGGCGACGAGCTGTTTTTT.

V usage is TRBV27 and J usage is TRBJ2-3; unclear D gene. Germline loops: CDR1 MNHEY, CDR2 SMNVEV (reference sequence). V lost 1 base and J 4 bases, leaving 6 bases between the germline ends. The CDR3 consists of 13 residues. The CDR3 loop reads CASSLFVPDTQYF. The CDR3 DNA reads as TGTGCCAGCAGTTTATTCGTACCAGATACGCAGTATTTT.

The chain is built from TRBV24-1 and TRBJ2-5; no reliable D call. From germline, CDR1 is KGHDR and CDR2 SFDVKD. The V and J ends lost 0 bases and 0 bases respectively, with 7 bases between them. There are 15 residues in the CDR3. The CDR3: CATSDLVNHQETQYF. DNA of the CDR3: TGTGCCACCAGTGATTTGGTAAATCACCAAGAGACCCAGTACTTC.

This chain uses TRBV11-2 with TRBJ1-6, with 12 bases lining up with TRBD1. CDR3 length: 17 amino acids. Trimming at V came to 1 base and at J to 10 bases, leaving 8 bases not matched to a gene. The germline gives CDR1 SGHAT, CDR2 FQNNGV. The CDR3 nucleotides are TGTGCCAGCAGCTTAGTAATCTGGGACAGGGGGCGGTCACCCCTCCACTTT. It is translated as CASSLVIWDRGRSPLHF.

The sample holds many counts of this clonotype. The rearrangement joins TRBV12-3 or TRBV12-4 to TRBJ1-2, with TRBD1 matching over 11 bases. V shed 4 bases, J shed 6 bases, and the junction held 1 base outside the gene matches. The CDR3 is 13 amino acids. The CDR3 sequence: CASSWDRGNGYTF. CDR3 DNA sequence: TGTGCCAGCAGTTGGGACAGGGGGAATGGCTACACCTTC.

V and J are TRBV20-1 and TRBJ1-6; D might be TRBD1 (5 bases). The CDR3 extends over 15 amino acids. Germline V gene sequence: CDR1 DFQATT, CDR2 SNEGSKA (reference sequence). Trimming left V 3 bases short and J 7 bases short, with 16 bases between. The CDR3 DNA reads TGCAGTGCTAGTACAGGCTCAGTAAGAAATTCACCCCTCCACTTT. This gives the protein CSASTGSVRNSPLHF.

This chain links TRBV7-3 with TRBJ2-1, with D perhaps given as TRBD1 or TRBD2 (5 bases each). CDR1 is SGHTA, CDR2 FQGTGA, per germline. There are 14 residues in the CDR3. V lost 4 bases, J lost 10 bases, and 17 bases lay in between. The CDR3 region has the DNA TGTGCCAGCAGCTCAAGATGGGACCCCTGGGAGCAGTTCTTC. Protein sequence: CASSSRWDPWEQFF.

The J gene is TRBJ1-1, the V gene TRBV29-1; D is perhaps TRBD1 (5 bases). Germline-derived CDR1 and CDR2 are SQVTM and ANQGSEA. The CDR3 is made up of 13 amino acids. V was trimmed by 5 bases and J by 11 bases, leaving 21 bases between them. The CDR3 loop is CSVSPGAVEGAFF. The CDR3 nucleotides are TGCAGCGTTTCCCCCGGGGCCGTCGAGGGTGCTTTCTTT.

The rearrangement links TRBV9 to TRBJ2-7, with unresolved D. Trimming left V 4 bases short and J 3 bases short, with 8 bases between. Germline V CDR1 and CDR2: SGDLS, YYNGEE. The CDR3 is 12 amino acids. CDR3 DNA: TGTGCCAGCAGCAGGGCCAGCTACGAGCAGTACTTC. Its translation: CASSRASYEQYF.

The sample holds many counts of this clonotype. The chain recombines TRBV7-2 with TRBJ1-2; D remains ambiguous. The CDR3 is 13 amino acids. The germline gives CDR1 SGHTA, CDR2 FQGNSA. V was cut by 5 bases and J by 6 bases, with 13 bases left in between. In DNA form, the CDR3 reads TGTGCCAGCAGCCCAAGCGTTAGGGATGGCTACACCTTC. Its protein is CASSPSVRDGYTF.

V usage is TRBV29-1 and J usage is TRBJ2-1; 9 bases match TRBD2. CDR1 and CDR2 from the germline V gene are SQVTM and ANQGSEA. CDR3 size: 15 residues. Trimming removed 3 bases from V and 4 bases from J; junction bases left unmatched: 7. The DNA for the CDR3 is TGCAGCGTTGACGGAGCGGGGGGCCGGTACAATGAGCAGTTCTTC. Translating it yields CSVDGAGGRYNEQFF.

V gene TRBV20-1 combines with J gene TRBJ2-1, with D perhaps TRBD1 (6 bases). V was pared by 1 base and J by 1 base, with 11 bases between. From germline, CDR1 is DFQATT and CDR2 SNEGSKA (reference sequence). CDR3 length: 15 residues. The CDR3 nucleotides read TGCAGTGCTAGAGTAGGTGGGACATCCTACAATGAGCAGTTCTTC. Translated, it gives CSARVGGTSYNEQFF.

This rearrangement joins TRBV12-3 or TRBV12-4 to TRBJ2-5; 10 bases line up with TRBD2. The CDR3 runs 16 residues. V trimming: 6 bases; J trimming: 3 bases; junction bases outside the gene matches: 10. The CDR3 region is CASSPILAGTEETQYF. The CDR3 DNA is TGTGCCAGCAGCCCAATACTAGCGGGGACCGAAGAGACCCAGTACTTC.

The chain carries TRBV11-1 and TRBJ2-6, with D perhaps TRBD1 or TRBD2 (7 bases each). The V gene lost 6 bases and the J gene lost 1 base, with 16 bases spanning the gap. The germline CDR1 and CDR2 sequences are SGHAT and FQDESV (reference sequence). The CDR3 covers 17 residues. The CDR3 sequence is CASRVGGGASGANVLTF. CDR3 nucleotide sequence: TGTGCCAGCAGGGTGGGAGGGGGCGCGTCTGGGGCCAACGTCCTGACTTTC.

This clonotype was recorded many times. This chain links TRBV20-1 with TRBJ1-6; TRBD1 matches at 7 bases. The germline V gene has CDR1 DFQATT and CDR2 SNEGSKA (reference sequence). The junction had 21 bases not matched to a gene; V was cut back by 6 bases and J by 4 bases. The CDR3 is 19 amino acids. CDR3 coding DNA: TGCAGTGCCACCAGCTGGGGGTCCCAGGGGGTCCCTTATAATTCACCCCTCCACTTT. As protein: CSATSWGSQGVPYNSPLHF.